These 4 T cell receptor beta chains originate from one sample sequenced in a study of regulatory T cells in long-lasting Graves disease. TCR beta libraries were built with iRepertoire HTBI primers and Arm-PCR of CDR3 regions. From the multiplex PCR reads, TCRdb called clonotypes with MiXCR, one entry per CDR3 protein. Of roughly 500,000 distinct CDR3 sequences listed, around a fifth were seen once; the top ten hold less than 15%. As for time point: persistent/refractory GD, antithyroid drugs over 5 years with positive TRAb. The authors made the TCR library using RNA they extracted from PBMCs. This sample comprised peripheral blood mononuclear cells (PBMCs), obtained when the disease was refractory, from a patient treated with antithyroid drugs. The origin of the receptors is a female donor with Graves disease.

The table lists this clonotype with many counts. The rearrangement links TRBV28 to TRBJ2-5; 9 bases are a match to TRBD1. V shed 2 bases and J 5 bases; nucleotides not matched to a gene: 6. This CDR3 is 15 amino acids long. CDR1 is MDHEN and CDR2 is SYDVKM in the germline V gene. Written as DNA, the CDR3 is TGTGCCAGCAGTTTACCTATACAGGGGGCGGAGACCCAGTACTTC. Amino acids: CASSLPIQGAETQYF.

This clonotype was found a few times. The gene calls are TRBV7-6 and TRBJ1-2; weak D call: TRBD1 (6 bases). Germline CDR1 reads SGHVS; CDR2 reads FNYEAQ. Trimming removed 1 base from V and 4 bases from J, with 13 bases in between. The CDR3 has 15 residues. The CDR3 loop reads CASSLDTQGTYGYTF. The CDR3 nucleotides read TGTGCCAGCAGCTTAGATACACAGGGTACCTATGGCTACACCTTC. The variable domain in full, with the rest retrieved from reference TRBV7-6 and TRBJ1-2, is GAGVSQSPRYKVTKRGQDVALRCDPISGHVSLYWYRQALGQGPEFLTYFNYEAQQDKSGLPNDRFSAERPEGSISTLTIQRTEQRDSAMYRCASSLDTQGTYGYTFGSGTRLTVV.

J is TRBJ2-3 and V is TRBV15; possibly TRBD1 for D (6 bases). The CDR3 covers 15 residues. Trimming took 5 bases from V and 2 from J, leaving 14 bases between them. Germline CDR1 reads LNHNV; CDR2 reads YYDKDF (reference sequence). The chain's CDR3 is CATSPDSDTTDTQYF. The CDR3, as DNA: TGTGCCACCAGCCCGGACAGCGACACCACAGATACGCAGTATTTT.

This sequence joins TRBV18 and TRBJ2-7; TRBD2 matches at 7 bases. This CDR3 spans 13 amino acids. The V gene end was trimmed by 3 bases and the J gene end by 9 bases; junction bases not matched to a gene: 8. Germline V gene data show CDR1 as KGHSH and CDR2 as LQKENI. CDR3 sequence: CASSPGLPDGQYF. The DNA for the CDR3 is TGTGCCAGCTCACCGGGACTACCGGACGGGCAGTACTTC.